This TCR beta chain was observed in a study of technical replicates of blood from a few donors. The V gene lost 5 bases and the J gene lost 5 bases, with 7 bases spanning the gap. Germline assignment: CDR1 KGHSH and CDR2 LQKENI. The CDR3 has 12 residues. Libraries were prepared by immunoSEQ multiplex PCR; TCRdb keeps only in-frame clonotypes and omits some of them. Altogether around 57,000 clones are present, about 95% being singletons, with the ten largest covering around 0.2%. This rearrangement joins TRBV18 to TRBJ1-3; D gene unclear. The receptor comes from a human donor in good health. The source material was T cells isolated from PBMCs. CDR3 sequence reads: CASSAARNTIYF. Here the CDR3 DNA reads TGTGCCAGCTCAGCGGCGAGAAACACCATATATTTT.